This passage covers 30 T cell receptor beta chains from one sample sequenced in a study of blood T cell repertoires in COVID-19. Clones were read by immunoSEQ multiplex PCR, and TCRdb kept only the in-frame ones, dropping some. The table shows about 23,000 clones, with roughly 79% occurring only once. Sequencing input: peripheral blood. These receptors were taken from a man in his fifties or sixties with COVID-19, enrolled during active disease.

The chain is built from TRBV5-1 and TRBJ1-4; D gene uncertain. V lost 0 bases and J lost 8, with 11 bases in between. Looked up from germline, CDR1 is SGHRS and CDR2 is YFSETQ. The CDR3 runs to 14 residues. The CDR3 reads CASSLVGGEEKLFF. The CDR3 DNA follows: TGCGCCAGCAGCTTGGTTGGCGGGGAGGAAAAACTGTTTTTT.

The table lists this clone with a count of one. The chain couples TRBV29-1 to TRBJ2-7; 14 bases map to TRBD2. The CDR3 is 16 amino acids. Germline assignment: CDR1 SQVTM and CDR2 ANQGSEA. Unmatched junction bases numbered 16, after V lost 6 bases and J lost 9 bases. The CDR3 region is CSVLKITGTSGSRQYF. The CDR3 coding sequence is TGCAGCGTCTTAAAGATTACCGGGACTAGCGGGAGTCGGCAGTACTTC.

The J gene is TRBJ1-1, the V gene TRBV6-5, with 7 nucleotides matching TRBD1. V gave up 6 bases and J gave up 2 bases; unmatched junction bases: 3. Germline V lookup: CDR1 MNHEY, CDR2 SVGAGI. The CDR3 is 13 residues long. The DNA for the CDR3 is TGTGCCAGCAGGAGGGACAGAAACACTGAAGCTTTCTTT. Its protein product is CASRRDRNTEAFF.

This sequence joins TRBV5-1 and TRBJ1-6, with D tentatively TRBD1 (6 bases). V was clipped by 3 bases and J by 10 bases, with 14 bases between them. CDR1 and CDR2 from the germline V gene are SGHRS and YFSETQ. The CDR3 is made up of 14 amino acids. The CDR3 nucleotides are TGCGCCAGCAGCTCGGACAGAGCCAGGTCACCCCTCCACTTT. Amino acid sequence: CASSSDRARSPLHF.

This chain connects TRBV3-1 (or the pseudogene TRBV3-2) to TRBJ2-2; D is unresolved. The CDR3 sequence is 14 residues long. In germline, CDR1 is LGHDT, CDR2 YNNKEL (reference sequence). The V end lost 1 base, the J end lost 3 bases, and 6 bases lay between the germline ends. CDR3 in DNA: TGTGCCAGCAGCCAAGGACAACACACCGGGGAGCTGTTTTTT. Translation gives CASSQGQHTGELFF.

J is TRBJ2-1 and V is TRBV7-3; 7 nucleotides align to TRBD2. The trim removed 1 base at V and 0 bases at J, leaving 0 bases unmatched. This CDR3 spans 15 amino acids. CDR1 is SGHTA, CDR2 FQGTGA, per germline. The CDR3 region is CASSLSGSSYNEQFF. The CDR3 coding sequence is TGTGCCAGCAGCTTAAGCGGGAGCTCCTACAATGAGCAGTTCTTC.

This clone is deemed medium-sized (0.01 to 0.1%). The CDR3 sequence is CASSLAGIGGYNSPLHF. The CDR3, as DNA: TGTGCCAGCAGCTTGGCAGGGATCGGGGGATATAATTCACCCCTCCACTTT. The V and J genes are TRBV5-6 and TRBJ1-6; D might be TRBD1 (5 bases). Looked up from germline, CDR1 is SGHDT and CDR2 is YYEEEE. The CDR3 is 17 residues long. Trimming took off 0 bases at V and 4 bases at J, with 14 bases between the two ends.

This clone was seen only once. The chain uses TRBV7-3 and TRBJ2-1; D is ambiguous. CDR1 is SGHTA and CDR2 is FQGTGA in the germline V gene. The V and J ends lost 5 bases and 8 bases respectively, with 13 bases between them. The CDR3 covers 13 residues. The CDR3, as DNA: TGTGCCAGCAGCCCTCTAGTAGACCATGAGCAGTTCTTC. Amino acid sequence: CASSPLVDHEQFF.

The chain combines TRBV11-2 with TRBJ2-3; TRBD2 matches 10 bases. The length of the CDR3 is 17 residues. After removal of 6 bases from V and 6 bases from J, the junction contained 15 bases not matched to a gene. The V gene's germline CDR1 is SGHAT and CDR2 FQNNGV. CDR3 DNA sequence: TGTGCCAGCAGTGAAGGACGAGAAGCGGGGGGGCGGGATACGCAGTATTTT. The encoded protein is CASSEGREAGGRDTQYF.

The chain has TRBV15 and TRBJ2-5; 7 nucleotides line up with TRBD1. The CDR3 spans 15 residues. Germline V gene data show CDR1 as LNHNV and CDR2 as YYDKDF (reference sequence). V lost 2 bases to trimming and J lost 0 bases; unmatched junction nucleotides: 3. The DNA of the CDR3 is TGTGCCACCAGCAGAATGACAGGGTACCAAGAGACCCAGTACTTC. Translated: CATSRMTGYQETQYF.

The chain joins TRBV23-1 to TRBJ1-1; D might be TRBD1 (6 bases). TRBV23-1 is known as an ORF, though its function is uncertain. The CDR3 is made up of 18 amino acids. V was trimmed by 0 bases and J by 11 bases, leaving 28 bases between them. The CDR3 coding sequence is TGCGCCAGCAGTCAATCTTTAAGCGGCGATAGGGGGATCTTTGTGGCTTTCTTT. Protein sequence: CASSQSLSGDRGIFVAFF.

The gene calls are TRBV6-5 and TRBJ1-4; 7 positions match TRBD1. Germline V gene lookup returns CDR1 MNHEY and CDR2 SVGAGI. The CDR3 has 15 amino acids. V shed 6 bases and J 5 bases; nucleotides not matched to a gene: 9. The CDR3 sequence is CASRGGGTANEKLFF. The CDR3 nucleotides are TGTGCCAGCAGGGGCGGCGGGACAGCAAATGAAAAACTGTTTTTT.

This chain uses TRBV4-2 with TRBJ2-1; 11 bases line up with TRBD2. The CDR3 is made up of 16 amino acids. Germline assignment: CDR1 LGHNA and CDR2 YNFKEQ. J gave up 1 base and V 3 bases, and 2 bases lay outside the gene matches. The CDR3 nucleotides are TGTGCCAGCAGCCATCCTAGCGGGGGGTCCTACAATGAGCAGTTCTTC. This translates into CASSHPSGGSYNEQFF.

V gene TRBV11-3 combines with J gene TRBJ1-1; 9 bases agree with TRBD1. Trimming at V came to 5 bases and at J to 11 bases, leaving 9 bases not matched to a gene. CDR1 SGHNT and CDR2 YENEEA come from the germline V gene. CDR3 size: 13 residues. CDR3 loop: CASSPGGDRVAFF. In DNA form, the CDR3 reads TGTGCCAGCAGCCCTGGCGGGGACAGGGTCGCTTTCTTT.

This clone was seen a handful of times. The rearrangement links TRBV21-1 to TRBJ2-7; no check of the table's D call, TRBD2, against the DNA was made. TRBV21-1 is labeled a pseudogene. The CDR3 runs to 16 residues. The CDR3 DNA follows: TGTGCCAGCAGCAACTTTTTTCTAGCGGGAGGATTCGAGCAGTACTTC. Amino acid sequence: CASSNFFLAGGFEQYF.

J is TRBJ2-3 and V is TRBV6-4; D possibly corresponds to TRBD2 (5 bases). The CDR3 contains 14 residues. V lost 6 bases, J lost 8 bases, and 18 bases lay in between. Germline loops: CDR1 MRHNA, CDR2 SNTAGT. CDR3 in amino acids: CASSADLKGGTQYF. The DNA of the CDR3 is TGTGCCAGCAGCGCCGACCTAAAAGGAGGTACGCAGTATTTT.

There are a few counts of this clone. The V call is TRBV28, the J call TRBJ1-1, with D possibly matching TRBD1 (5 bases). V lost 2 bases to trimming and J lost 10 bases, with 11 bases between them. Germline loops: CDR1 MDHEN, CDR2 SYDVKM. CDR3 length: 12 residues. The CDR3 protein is CASSLVTGGAFF. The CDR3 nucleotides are TGTGCCAGCAGTTTAGTCACGGGGGGAGCTTTCTTT.

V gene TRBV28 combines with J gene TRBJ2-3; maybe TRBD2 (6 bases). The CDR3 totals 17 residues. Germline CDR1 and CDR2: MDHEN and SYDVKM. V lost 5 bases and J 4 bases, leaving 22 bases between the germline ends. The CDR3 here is CASSPISGSRAADTQYF. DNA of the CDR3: TGTGCCAGCAGTCCCATTAGCGGATCCCGGGCGGCAGATACGCAGTATTTT. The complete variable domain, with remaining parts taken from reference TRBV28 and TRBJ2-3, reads DVKVTQSSRYLVKRTGEKVFLECVQDMDHENMFWYRQDPGLGLRLIYFSYDVKMKEKGDIPEGYSVSREKKERFSLILESASTNQTSMYLCASSPISGSRAADTQYFGPGTRLTVL.

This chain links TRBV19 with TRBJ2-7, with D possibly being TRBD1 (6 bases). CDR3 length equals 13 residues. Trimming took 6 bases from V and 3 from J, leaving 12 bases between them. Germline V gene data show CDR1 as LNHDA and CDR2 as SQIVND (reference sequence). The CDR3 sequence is CASSITGSYEQYF. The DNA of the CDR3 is TGTGCCAGTAGCATAACAGGGAGCTACGAGCAGTACTTC.

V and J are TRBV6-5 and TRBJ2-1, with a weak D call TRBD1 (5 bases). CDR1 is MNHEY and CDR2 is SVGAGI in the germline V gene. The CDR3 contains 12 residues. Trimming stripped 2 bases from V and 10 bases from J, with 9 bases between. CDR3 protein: CASSYAGNEQFF. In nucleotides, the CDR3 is TGTGCCAGCAGTTACGCAGGGAACGAGCAGTTCTTC.

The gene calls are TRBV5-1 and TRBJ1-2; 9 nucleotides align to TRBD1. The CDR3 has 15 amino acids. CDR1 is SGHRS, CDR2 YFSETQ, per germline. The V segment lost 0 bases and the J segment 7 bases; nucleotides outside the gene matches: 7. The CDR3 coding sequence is TGCGCCAGCAGCTTGGTTGGGGACAGGGAGGCTGGCTACACCTTC. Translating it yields CASSLVGDREAGYTF.

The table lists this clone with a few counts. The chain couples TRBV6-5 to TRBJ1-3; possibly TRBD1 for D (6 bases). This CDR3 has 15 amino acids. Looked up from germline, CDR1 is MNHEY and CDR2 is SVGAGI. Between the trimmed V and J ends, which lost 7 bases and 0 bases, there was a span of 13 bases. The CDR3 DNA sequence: TGTGCCAGCACCACGGACAGTATCTCTGGAAACACCATATATTTT. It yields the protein CASTTDSISGNTIYF.

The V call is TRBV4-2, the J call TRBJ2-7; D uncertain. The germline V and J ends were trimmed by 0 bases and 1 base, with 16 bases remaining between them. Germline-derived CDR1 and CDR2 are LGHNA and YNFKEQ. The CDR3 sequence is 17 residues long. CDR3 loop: CASSQDGWAYPSYEQYF. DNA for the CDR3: TGTGCCAGCAGCCAAGATGGGTGGGCGTACCCTTCCTACGAGCAGTACTTC.

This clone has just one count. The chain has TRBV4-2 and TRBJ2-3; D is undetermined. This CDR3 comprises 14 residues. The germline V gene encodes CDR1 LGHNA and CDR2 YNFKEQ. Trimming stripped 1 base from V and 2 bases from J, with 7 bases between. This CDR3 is CASSQVVHTDTQYF. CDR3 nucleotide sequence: TGTGCCAGCAGCCAAGTTGTCCACACAGATACGCAGTATTTT.

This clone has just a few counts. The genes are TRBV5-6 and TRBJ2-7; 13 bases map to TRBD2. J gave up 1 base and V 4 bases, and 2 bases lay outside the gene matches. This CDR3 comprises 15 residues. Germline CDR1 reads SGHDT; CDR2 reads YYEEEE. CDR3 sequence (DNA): TGTGCCAGCAGCGGACTAGCGGGGGTTTCCTACGAGCAGTACTTC. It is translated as CASSGLAGVSYEQYF.

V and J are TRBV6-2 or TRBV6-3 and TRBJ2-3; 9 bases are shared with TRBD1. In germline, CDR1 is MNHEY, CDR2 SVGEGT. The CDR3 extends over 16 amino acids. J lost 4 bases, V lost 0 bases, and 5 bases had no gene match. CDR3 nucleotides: TGTGCCAGCAGTTACTCCCAGACAGGGGGGGCAGATACGCAGTATTTT. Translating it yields CASSYSQTGGADTQYF.

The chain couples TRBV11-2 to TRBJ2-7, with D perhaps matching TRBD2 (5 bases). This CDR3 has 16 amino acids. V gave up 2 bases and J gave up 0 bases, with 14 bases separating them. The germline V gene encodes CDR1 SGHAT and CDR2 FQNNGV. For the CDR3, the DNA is TGTGCCAGCAGCTTACTATATGTCGGGGACTCCTACGAGCAGTACTTC. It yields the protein CASSLLYVGDSYEQYF.

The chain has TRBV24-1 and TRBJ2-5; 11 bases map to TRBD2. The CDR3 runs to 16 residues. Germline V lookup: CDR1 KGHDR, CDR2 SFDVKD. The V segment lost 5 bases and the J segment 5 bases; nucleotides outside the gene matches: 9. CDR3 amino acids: CATSGAVAGGWETQYF. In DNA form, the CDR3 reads TGTGCCACCAGTGGAGCGGTAGCGGGAGGGTGGGAGACCCAGTACTTC.

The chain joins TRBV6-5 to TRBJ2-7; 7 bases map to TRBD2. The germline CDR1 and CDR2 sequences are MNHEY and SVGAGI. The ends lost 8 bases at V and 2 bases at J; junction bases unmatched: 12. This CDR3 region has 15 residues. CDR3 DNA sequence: TGTGCCAGCCAAAACCAGGGCGGGGGAGCCTACGAGCAGTACTTC. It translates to CASQNQGGGAYEQYF.

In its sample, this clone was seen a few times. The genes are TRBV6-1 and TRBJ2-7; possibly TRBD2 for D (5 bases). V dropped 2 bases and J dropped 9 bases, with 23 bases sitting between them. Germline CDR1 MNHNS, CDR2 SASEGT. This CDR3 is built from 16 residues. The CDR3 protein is CASSESLNRAGDTQYF. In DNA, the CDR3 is TGTGCCAGCAGTGAATCCCTTAATAGAGCCGGGGATACGCAGTACTTC.